This TCR beta chain derives from a study of blood T cells in healthy people across ages. Notes on the study in general: Diversity of TCR beta per million T cells declined in a roughly linear way with age. Reliance upon unsorted PBMCs precluded definitive naive versus antigen-experienced comparison.

The CDR3 is 12 amino acids. Germline V gene sequence: CDR1 ENHRY, CDR2 SYGVKD. V lost 1 base, J lost 8 bases, and 3 bases lay in between. Each donor's blood draw was roughly 9.5 milliliters of peripheral blood. Isolation per sample recovered at least 7 million PBMCs. This clonotype was counted only a few times. The antigen is undetermined. PCR was performed a second time for about 7 to 11 cycles using a sample-barcoded 5' primer and a J-beta primer mix. TCRdb passed the 5' RACE reads through MiXCR, listing each CDR3 protein once. Here the sample spans more than 650,000 distinct CDR3 sequences, 40% to 65% being singletons.

The sequenced sample consisted of blood. The clonotype was recovered from an elderly man in good health. The chain recombines TRBV10-3 with TRBJ1-6; D remains ambiguous. The CDR3, as DNA: TGTGCCATCAGTGAGTGGGATTCACCCCTCCACTTT. It yields the protein CAISEWDSPLHF.